Each of the 9 T cell receptor beta chains below was sequenced from the same sample in a study of cytomegalovirus exposure and HLA in healthy donors (dated by TCRdb to 2017 to 2019). The library relied on the immunoSEQ multiplex PCR assay. The multiplex PCR relied on a mix of 60 forward primers for TCR Vbeta segments and 13 reverse primers for TCR Jbeta segments. TCRdb re-hosts the immuneACCESS table, in-frame sequences only. Its copies lack some clones; in the studies checked, an unresolved V gene accounts for under half of them, and the cause for the rest is not known. The sample table shows about 160,000 clones, and 85% are seen once. Of the sample, 1% falls within the top ten clones. Sequenced: PBMCs. The source is a boy younger than 10 in good health and CMV-seronegative.

The V call is TRBV6-4, the J call TRBJ2-1; 8 bases match TRBD2. The CDR3 runs 16 residues. Looked up from germline, CDR1 is MRHNA and CDR2 is SNTAGT. The junction had 5 bases not matched to a gene; V was cut back by 1 base and J by 3 bases. The CDR3 loop reads CASSDLSSGDYNEQFF. As DNA, the CDR3 is TGTGCCAGCAGTGACTTAAGTAGCGGGGACTACAATGAGCAGTTCTTC.

The chain has TRBV5-6 and TRBJ2-7, with a tentative D call TRBD2 (7 bases). V shed 3 bases and J shed 2 bases, with 12 bases lying between them. This CDR3 spans 14 amino acids. The germline V gene encodes CDR1 SGHDT and CDR2 YYEEEE. CDR3 region: CASSSTGGPYEQYF. CDR3 coding DNA: TGTGCCAGCAGCTCGACGGGGGGCCCCTACGAGCAGTACTTC.

The J gene is TRBJ2-5, the V gene TRBV5-1; 7 positions match TRBD1. This CDR3 has 16 amino acids. The J segment lost 1 base and the V segment lost 4 bases, leaving 10 bases of the junction unmatched. Germline CDR1 and CDR2: SGHRS and YFSETQ. CDR3 in amino acids: CASSHHSGTAQETQYF. DNA for the CDR3: TGCGCCAGCAGCCATCATTCCGGGACAGCCCAAGAGACCCAGTACTTC.

The chain combines TRBV28 with TRBJ2-2; D uncertain. The CDR3 is made up of 13 amino acids. CDR1 and CDR2 (germline): MDHEN, SYDVKM. V gave up 6 bases and J gave up 7 bases, with 12 bases separating them. The CDR3 spells CASRRKAVGELFF. The CDR3 nucleotides read TGTGCCAGCAGGAGGAAGGCCGTCGGGGAGCTGTTTTTT.

The chain links TRBV7-8 to TRBJ2-3, with D perhaps matching TRBD2 (5 bases). This CDR3 is 14 amino acids long. Trimming cost V 4 bases and J 3 bases, with 11 bases left between them. CDR1 and CDR2 from the germline V gene are SGHVS and FQNEAQ. The CDR3 sequence is CASSSAEITDTQYF. For the CDR3, the DNA is TGTGCCAGCAGCTCAGCGGAGATAACAGATACGCAGTATTTT.

This chain uses TRBV19 with TRBJ1-2; D gene uncertain. Germline CDR1 and CDR2: LNHDA and SQIVND (reference sequence). CDR3 size: 16 residues. Trimming removed 4 bases from V and 7 bases from J, with 22 bases in between. CDR3 loop: CASSRAYDKFVSGYTF. In DNA, the CDR3 is TGTGCCAGTAGTAGGGCTTATGACAAGTTTGTCTCTGGCTACACCTTC.

This chain connects TRBV14 to TRBJ1-6; possibly TRBD1 for D (6 bases). CDR3 length: 16 residues. Germline assignment: CDR1 SGHDN and CDR2 FVKESK. The germline V and J ends were trimmed by 1 base and 3 bases, with 10 bases remaining between them. CDR3 region: CASSQAGAIYNSPLHF. In DNA form, the CDR3 reads TGTGCCAGCAGCCAAGCAGGGGCCATCTATAATTCACCCCTCCACTTT.

This clone was seen once. The CDR3 sequence is CASSSRAPVGNTIYF. The CDR3 coding sequence is TGTGCCAGCAGTTCCCGAGCGCCCGTTGGAAACACCATATATTTT. This rearrangement joins TRBV27 to TRBJ1-3; no firm D call. V lost 4 bases and J lost 3, with 13 bases in between. CDR3 length: 15 residues. CDR1 MNHEY and CDR2 SMNVEV come from the germline V gene (reference sequence).

The rearrangement joins TRBV28 to TRBJ1-5; D is unclear. Germline CDR1 reads MDHEN; CDR2 reads SYDVKM. This CDR3 region has 15 residues. V gave up 6 bases and J gave up 0 bases, with 12 bases separating them. As DNA, the CDR3 is TGTGCCAGCAGGGAACAGTCTCTTAGCAATCAGCCCCAGCATTTT. Amino acids: CASREQSLSNQPQHF.